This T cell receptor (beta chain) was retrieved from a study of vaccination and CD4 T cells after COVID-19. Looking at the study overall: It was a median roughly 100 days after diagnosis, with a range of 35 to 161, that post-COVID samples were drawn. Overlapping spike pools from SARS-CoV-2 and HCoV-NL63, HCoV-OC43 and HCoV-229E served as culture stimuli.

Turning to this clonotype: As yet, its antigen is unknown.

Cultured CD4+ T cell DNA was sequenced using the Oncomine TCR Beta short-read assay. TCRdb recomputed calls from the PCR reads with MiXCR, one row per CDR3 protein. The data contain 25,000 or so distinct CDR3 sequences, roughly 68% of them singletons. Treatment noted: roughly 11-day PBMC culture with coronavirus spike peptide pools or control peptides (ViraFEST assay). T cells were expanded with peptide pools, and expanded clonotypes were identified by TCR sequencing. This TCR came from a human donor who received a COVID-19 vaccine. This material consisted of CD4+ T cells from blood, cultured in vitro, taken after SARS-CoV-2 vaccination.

The DNA for the CDR3 is TGCAGTGCTAGAGCTGGGGGGATGAACACTGAAGCTTTCTTT. Protein product: CSARAGGMNTEAFF. The chain recombines TRBV20-1 with TRBJ1-1; D perhaps matches TRBD1 (5 bases). V lost 1 base, J lost 0 bases, and 9 bases lay in between. This CDR3 has 14 residues. Germline lookup yields CDR1 DFQATT and CDR2 SNEGSKA (reference sequence).